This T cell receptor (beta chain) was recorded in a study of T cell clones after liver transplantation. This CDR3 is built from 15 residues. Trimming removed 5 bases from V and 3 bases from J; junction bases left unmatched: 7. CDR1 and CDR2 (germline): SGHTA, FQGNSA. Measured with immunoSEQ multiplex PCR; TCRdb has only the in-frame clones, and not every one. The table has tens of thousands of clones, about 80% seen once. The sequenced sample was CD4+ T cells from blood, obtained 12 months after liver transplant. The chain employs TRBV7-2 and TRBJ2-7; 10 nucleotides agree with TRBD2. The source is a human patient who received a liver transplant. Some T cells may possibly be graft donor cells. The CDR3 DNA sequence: TGTGCCAGCAGCCCAGGGGGACTAGCGCTCTACGAGCAGTACTTC. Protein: CASSPGGLALYEQYF.